The 11 T cell receptor beta chains below come from one sample, sequenced in a study of blood T cells in healthy people across ages. A second PCR of about 6 to 11 cycles used a sample-barcoded 5' primer and a J-beta primer mix. TCRdb reanalysed the 5' RACE reads using MiXCR and keeps one entry per CDR3 protein. The sample has about a million distinct CDR3 sequences; roughly 50% are singletons. What was sequenced was blood. These receptors originate from a man aged 25-45 years in good health.

The V call is TRBV7-2, the J call TRBJ2-2; D unclear. Germline values: CDR1 SGHTA, CDR2 FQGNSA. The CDR3 consists of 14 residues. Trimming took 1 base from V and 7 from J, leaving 10 bases between them. The CDR3 DNA follows: TGTGCCAGCAGCTTAGTCCGGACGGGCGGGGAGCTGTTTTTT. Protein product: CASSLVRTGGELFF.

This clonotype was counted ten times or more. The chain carries TRBV4-2 and TRBJ2-3; 14 bases are a match to TRBD2. Per the germline V gene, CDR1 is LGHNA and CDR2 is YNFKEQ. The CDR3 totals 15 residues. V lost 3 bases to trimming and J lost 7 bases; unmatched junction nucleotides: 3. CDR3 residues: CASSQGLAGANTQYF. CDR3 DNA sequence: TGTGCCAGCAGCCAGGGACTAGCGGGGGCGAATACGCAGTATTTT.

This clonotype was picked up many times. The chain joins TRBV28 to TRBJ2-7; a weak D match, TRBD2 (6 bases). V was cut by 2 bases and J by 1 base, with 12 bases left in between. The germline V gene has CDR1 MDHEN and CDR2 SYDVKM. The CDR3 runs 15 residues. The CDR3, as DNA: TGTGCCAGCAGTTTAGCAATGGGGGGTTCCTACGAGCAGTACTTC. Its protein product is CASSLAMGGSYEQYF.

This clonotype was counted between two and nine times. This chain joins TRBV10-2 and TRBJ2-1; 8 bases fit TRBD2. The CDR3 is 15 residues long. The junction had 4 bases not matched to a gene; V was cut back by 3 bases and J by 3 bases. Germline CDR1 WSHSY, CDR2 SAAADI. The CDR3 DNA is TGCGCCAGCAGTGATTCGGGGGGGTACTACAATGAGCAGTTCTTC. It encodes CASSDSGGYYNEQFF.

This chain uses TRBV27 with TRBJ2-1; D might be TRBD2 (5 bases). In germline, CDR1 is MNHEY, CDR2 SMNVEV (reference sequence). This CDR3 region has 14 residues. The V end lost 7 bases, the J end lost 6 bases, and 16 bases lay between the germline ends. CDR3 amino acids: CASTAVRGSNEQFF. The CDR3 region has the DNA TGTGCCAGCACCGCGGTCCGGGGTTCCAATGAGCAGTTCTTC.

A single count supports this clonotype. This rearrangement joins TRBV30 to TRBJ2-5, with no clear D. The CDR3 covers 12 residues. CDR1 GTSNPN and CDR2 SVGIG come from the germline V gene (reference sequence). V was pared by 3 bases and J by 11 bases, with 16 bases between. The CDR3 region is CAWRVDGNEQYF. CDR3 sequence (DNA): TGTGCCTGGAGGGTCGATGGCAATGAGCAGTACTTC.

This clonotype has a handful of counts. V is TRBV7-7 and J is TRBJ2-3; D is unclear. The CDR3 runs 14 residues. Deletions cut 5 bases from V and 3 bases from J, with 12 bases between. Per germline, CDR1 SSHAT and CDR2 FNYEAQ (reference sequence). The CDR3 region is CASSPLIVTDTQYF. The DNA for the CDR3 is TGTGCCAGCAGCCCGTTAATCGTGACAGATACGCAGTATTTT. Full variable domain (rest looked up from reference TRBV7-7 and TRBJ2-3): GAGVSQSPRYKVTKRGQDVTLRCDPISSHATLYWYQQALGQGPEFLTYFNYEAQPDKSGLPSDRFSAERPEGSISTLTIQRTEQRDSAMYRCASSPLIVTDTQYFGPGTRLTVL.

The genes are TRBV6-1 and TRBJ1-2; perhaps TRBD1 as D (5 bases). From germline, CDR1 is MNHNS and CDR2 SASEGT. Trimming stripped 6 bases from V and 1 base from J, with 18 bases between. This CDR3 is 16 amino acids long. The CDR3 sequence is CASRGTRQRINYGYTF. The CDR3, as DNA: TGTGCCAGCAGAGGTACTAGACAGAGAATTAACTATGGCTACACCTTC.

The chain employs TRBV5-1 and TRBJ2-1; 9 nucleotides agree with TRBD1. The CDR3 is 15 amino acids. Looked up from germline, CDR1 is SGHRS and CDR2 is YFSETQ. Unmatched junction bases numbered 7, after V lost 4 bases and J lost 5 bases. The CDR3 nucleotides are TGCGCCAGCAGCCCGCAAGGGACAGGGCACAATGAGCAGTTCTTC. Its protein product is CASSPQGTGHNEQFF.

The chain carries TRBV7-2 and TRBJ2-7; no reliable D call. The CDR3 is 16 residues long. Germline V CDR1 and CDR2: SGHTA, FQGNSA. The V end was cut by 2 bases, the J end by 7 bases, with 21 bases between. In DNA, the CDR3 is TGTGCCAGCAGCTTATATCCCCAAAAAGTAGGAAATGAGCAGTACTTC. It specifies CASSLYPQKVGNEQYF.

The count of this clonotype is one. The chain has TRBV10-3 and TRBJ2-7, with 9 bases that match TRBD1. The tail of the sequence fits TRBJ2-5 better, so the J call may be wrong. Looked up from germline, CDR1 is ENHRY and CDR2 is SYGVKD. This CDR3 is built from 12 residues. CDR3: CAIGQGKETQYF. In DNA form, the CDR3 reads TGTGCCATAGGACAGGGGAAGGAGACCCAGTACTTC.